This is a list of T cell receptor beta chains from one sample in a study of CD8+CD57+ T cells in acquired aplastic anemia. TCRdb reanalysed the reads using MiXCR and keeps one entry per CDR3 protein. The sample yields 35,000 to 40,000 distinct CDR3 sequences, 75% to 85% seen once. The sample consisted of sorted CD4+, CD8+, or CD8+CD57+ T cells (not recorded which) from PBMCs. Source of these receptors: a human donor in good health, serving as a control. The CDR3 runs from the conserved cysteine through the conserved F or W. Each record gives: V gene, J gene, CDR3 length, D gene, clone size, CDR3 DNA, CDR3 protein. D genes are given only for firm matches. Expanded clones get a size class; other rows say once, few or many, or leave the size out.

v_gene: TRBV5-4; j_gene: TRBJ1-5; len: 14; d_gene: .; abundance: .; CDR3nt: TGTGCCAGCAGCTTGGGGACAGGCAATCAGCCCCAGCATTTT; CDR3aa: CASSLGTGNQPQHF
v_gene: TRBV7-3; j_gene: TRBJ1-1; len: 12; d_gene: .; abundance: .; CDR3nt: TGTGCCAGCAGCTGGGACCGGGCTGAAGCTTTCTTT; CDR3aa: CASSWDRAEAFF
v_gene: TRBV29-1; j_gene: TRBJ1-2; len: 13; d_gene: .; abundance: .; CDR3nt: TGCAGCGCTCCGGACAGCACTAACTATGGCTACACCTTC; CDR3aa: CSAPDSTNYGYTF
v_gene: TRBV7-9; j_gene: TRBJ2-7; len: 12; d_gene: .; abundance: once; CDR3nt: TGTGCCAGCAGCTTACATGTCCCCGAGCAGTACTTC; CDR3aa: CASSLHVPEQYF
v_gene: TRBV7-2; j_gene: TRBJ1-4; len: 16; d_gene: .; abundance: many; CDR3nt: TGTGCCAGCAGCTTAGGGGGTTGGCAAACTAATGAAAAACTGTTTTTT; CDR3aa: CASSLGGWQTNEKLFF
v_gene: TRBV10-3; j_gene: TRBJ1-3; len: 13; d_gene: .; abundance: .; CDR3nt: TGTGCCATCACTAAGGAATCTGGAAACACCATATATTTT; CDR3aa: CAITKESGNTIYF
v_gene: TRBV7-9; j_gene: TRBJ1-1; len: 13; d_gene: .; abundance: .; CDR3nt: TGTGCCAGCAGCTTGGAGGCAAACACTGAAGCTTTCTTT; CDR3aa: CASSLEANTEAFF
v_gene: TRBV7-2; j_gene: TRBJ2-5; len: 14; d_gene: .; abundance: .; CDR3nt: TGTGCCAGCAGCACCCAGGGGGGCAGGGAGACCCAGTACTTC; CDR3aa: CASSTQGGRETQYF
v_gene: TRBV20-1; j_gene: TRBJ2-7; len: 13; d_gene: .; abundance: .; CDR3nt: TGCAGTGCTAGAGGTTCAATGGGGGTCGAGCAGTACTTC; CDR3aa: CSARGSMGVEQYF
v_gene: TRBV3-1; j_gene: TRBJ2-3; len: 18; d_gene: TRBD2; abundance: .; CDR3nt: TGTGCCAGCAGCCAGACGGGGCGGCGGGGGGGCCGCGCAGATACGCAGTATTTT; CDR3aa: CASSQTGRRGGRADTQYF
v_gene: TRBV7-7; j_gene: TRBJ2-7; len: 13; d_gene: .; abundance: large; CDR3nt: TGTGCCAGCAGCTCCGGATCAAACTACGAGCAGTACTTC; CDR3aa: CASSSGSNYEQYF
v_gene: TRBV7-9; j_gene: TRBJ2-5; len: 14; d_gene: .; abundance: .; CDR3nt: TGTGCCAGCAGCTTCTGGCAGGGGCAAGAGACCCAGTACTTC; CDR3aa: CASSFWQGQETQYF
v_gene: TRBV7-2; j_gene: TRBJ1-2; len: 13; d_gene: .; abundance: .; CDR3nt: TGTGCCAGCAGCTTAGGGGACAAATATGGCTACACCTTC; CDR3aa: CASSLGDKYGYTF
v_gene: TRBV29-1; j_gene: TRBJ1-1; len: 13; d_gene: .; abundance: .; CDR3nt: TGCAGCGTTGAACGACAGAAGAACACTGAAGCTTTCTTT; CDR3aa: CSVERQKNTEAFF
v_gene: TRBV6-1; j_gene: TRBJ2-1; len: 11; d_gene: .; abundance: .; CDR3nt: TGTGCCAGCAGTGGGGGCAATGAGCAGTTCTTC; CDR3aa: CASSGGNEQFF
v_gene: TRBV7-9; j_gene: TRBJ1-2; len: 15; d_gene: .; abundance: large; CDR3nt: TGTGCCAGCAGCCCCTACTCGGGAGCGGACTATGGCTACACCTTC; CDR3aa: CASSPYSGADYGYTF
v_gene: TRBV2; j_gene: TRBJ2-7; len: 12; d_gene: .; abundance: .; CDR3nt: TGTGCCAGCAGAGACGCGCCCTACGAGCAGTACTTC; CDR3aa: CASRDAPYEQYF
v_gene: TRBV7-7; j_gene: TRBJ2-5; len: 13; d_gene: .; abundance: .; CDR3nt: TGTGCTAGCAGCTTAAATCTCCAAGAGACCCAGTACTTC; CDR3aa: CASSLNLQETQYF
v_gene: TRBV10-2; j_gene: TRBJ1-6; len: 14; d_gene: .; abundance: .; CDR3nt: TGCGCCAGCAGTGATTGGTGGGGGGATTCACCCCTCCACTTT; CDR3aa: CASSDWWGDSPLHF
v_gene: TRBV20-1; j_gene: TRBJ1-4; len: 14; d_gene: .; abundance: once; CDR3nt: TGCAGTGCTACGCGTGGGGCAACTAATGGAAAACTGTTTTTT; CDR3aa: CSATRGATNGKLFF
v_gene: TRBV25-1; j_gene: TRBJ1-1; len: 12; d_gene: .; abundance: .; CDR3nt: TGTGCCAGCAGTGGCCAGTGGACTGAAGCTTTCTTT; CDR3aa: CASSGQWTEAFF
v_gene: TRBV9; j_gene: TRBJ1-6; len: 15; d_gene: .; abundance: .; CDR3nt: TGTGCCAGCAGCTCAGGAACAGGGTTGAATTCACCCCTCCACTTT; CDR3aa: CASSSGTGLNSPLHF
v_gene: TRBV19; j_gene: TRBJ1-2; len: 11; d_gene: .; abundance: .; CDR3nt: TGTGCCAGTATGGGTGGATCCGGCTACACCTTC; CDR3aa: CASMGGSGYTF
v_gene: TRBV20-1; j_gene: TRBJ2-1; len: 14; d_gene: TRBD2; abundance: .; CDR3nt: TGCAGTGTGGGCGGGACTAGCGTACACAATGAGCAGTTCTTC; CDR3aa: CSVGGTSVHNEQFF
v_gene: TRBV20-1; j_gene: TRBJ2-7; len: 12; d_gene: TRBD1; abundance: .; CDR3nt: TGCAGTGGGGACAGGGTAGCCTACGAGCAGTACTTC; CDR3aa: CSGDRVAYEQYF
v_gene: TRBV20-1; j_gene: TRBJ2-7; len: 12; d_gene: .; abundance: .; CDR3nt: TGCAGGGCAGGAGGTAGCTCCTACGAGCAGTACTTC; CDR3aa: CRAGGSSYEQYF
v_gene: TRBV6-1; j_gene: TRBJ1-5; len: 15; d_gene: TRBD1; abundance: large; CDR3nt: TGTGCCAGCAGTGAACTTGGACAGGGCAGTCAGCCCCAGCATTTT; CDR3aa: CASSELGQGSQPQHF
v_gene: TRBV5-4; j_gene: TRBJ1-5; len: 16; d_gene: TRBD1; abundance: many; CDR3nt: TGTGCCAGCAGCTGTGACAGGGTTAGGAGCAATCAGCCCCAGCATTTT; CDR3aa: CASSCDRVRSNQPQHF
v_gene: TRBV19; j_gene: TRBJ1-5; len: 14; d_gene: TRBD1; abundance: .; CDR3nt: TGTGCCAGTAGTACCACAGGGGCCGGTCAGCCCCAGCATTTT; CDR3aa: CASSTTGAGQPQHF
v_gene: TRBV15; j_gene: TRBJ1-3; len: 17; d_gene: .; abundance: .; CDR3nt: TGTGCCACCAGCAGAGATCCTAGACGGACGACTGGAAACACCATATATTTT; CDR3aa: CATSRDPRRTTGNTIYF
v_gene: TRBV7-3; j_gene: TRBJ2-3; len: 15; d_gene: TRBD2; abundance: medium-sized; CDR3nt: TGTGCCAGCAGTGATAGCGGGGGGAGGTCGGATACGCAGTATTTT; CDR3aa: CASSDSGGRSDTQYF
v_gene: TRBV11-1; j_gene: TRBJ2-1; len: 15; d_gene: .; abundance: .; CDR3nt: TGTGCCAGCAGCTTCGACAGACCCGGAATCGGTGAGCAGTTCTTC; CDR3aa: CASSFDRPGIGEQFF
v_gene: TRBV7-6; j_gene: TRBJ2-7; len: 12; d_gene: .; abundance: .; CDR3nt: TGCGCCAGCAGCGTACGGCCCTACGAGCAGTACTTC; CDR3aa: CASSVRPYEQYF
v_gene: TRBV7-9; j_gene: TRBJ2-7; len: 12; d_gene: .; abundance: .; CDR3nt: TGTGCCAGCAGCTTAGCCAACTACGAGCAGTACTTC; CDR3aa: CASSLANYEQYF
v_gene: TRBV29-1; j_gene: TRBJ2-1; len: 14; d_gene: .; abundance: .; CDR3nt: TGCAGCGTAAATGGTCGACAGGCGTACAATGAGCAGTTCTTC; CDR3aa: CSVNGRQAYNEQFF
v_gene: TRBV7-9; j_gene: TRBJ1-2; len: 15; d_gene: .; abundance: once; CDR3nt: TGTGCCAGCAGCTTAGAGTCCAAAGCTAACTATGGCTACACCTTC; CDR3aa: CASSLESKANYGYTF
v_gene: TRBV25-1; j_gene: TRBJ2-1; len: 15; d_gene: .; abundance: .; CDR3nt: TGTGCCAGCAGTCCCCGGGGCACCTCTACGAATGAGCAGTTCTTC; CDR3aa: CASSPRGTSTNEQFF
v_gene: TRBV29-1; j_gene: TRBJ1-6; len: 15; d_gene: .; abundance: .; CDR3nt: TGCAGGCCCTATGATGGCGGCAGCCGTAATTCACCCCTCCACTTT; CDR3aa: CRPYDGGSRNSPLHF
v_gene: TRBV24-1; j_gene: TRBJ1-1; len: 12; d_gene: .; abundance: .; CDR3nt: TGTGCCACCAGTGAACCCGGACGGAGGGCTTTCTTT; CDR3aa: CATSEPGRRAFF
v_gene: TRBV11-1; j_gene: TRBJ2-6; len: 16; d_gene: TRBD1; abundance: .; CDR3nt: TGTGCCAGCAGCTTAGGGACAGGTTCCGGGGCCAACGTCCTGACTTTC; CDR3aa: CASSLGTGSGANVLTF
v_gene: TRBV11-2; j_gene: TRBJ2-7; len: 13; d_gene: .; abundance: medium-sized; CDR3nt: TGTGCCAGCAGCGTGGGCAGGGGCTACGAGCAGTACTTC; CDR3aa: CASSVGRGYEQYF
v_gene: TRBV15; j_gene: TRBJ2-7; len: 13; d_gene: TRBD2; abundance: .; CDR3nt: TGTGCCGAAGAACTAGCGGGAATGTATGAGCAGTACTTC; CDR3aa: CAEELAGMYEQYF
v_gene: TRBV12-3/TRBV12-4; j_gene: TRBJ1-5; len: 14; d_gene: .; abundance: .; CDR3nt: TGTGCCAGCAGTCCCCTGCAGGCGGATCAGCCCCAGCATTTT; CDR3aa: CASSPLQADQPQHF
v_gene: TRBV5-1; j_gene: TRBJ2-7; len: 13; d_gene: .; abundance: .; CDR3nt: TGCGCCAGCAGCTCCGCGGACTCCTACGAGCAGTACTTC; CDR3aa: CASSSADSYEQYF
v_gene: TRBV10-1; j_gene: TRBJ2-7; len: 16; d_gene: .; abundance: once; CDR3nt: TGCGCCAGCAGTGGCCCCAGGGGAAACGCGGCCTACGAGCAGTACTTC; CDR3aa: CASSGPRGNAAYEQYF
v_gene: TRBV5-1; j_gene: TRBJ2-3; len: 16; d_gene: .; abundance: once; CDR3nt: TGCGCCAGCAGCTTGGGTGGGGGACGGAGCACAGATACGCAGTATTTT; CDR3aa: CASSLGGGRSTDTQYF
v_gene: TRBV25-1; j_gene: TRBJ1-1; len: 16; d_gene: TRBD1; abundance: .; CDR3nt: TGTGCCAGCAGTATCCGAGGGACAGGGGCAGGGCCTGAAGCTTTCTTT; CDR3aa: CASSIRGTGAGPEAFF
v_gene: TRBV29-1; j_gene: TRBJ1-3; len: 12; d_gene: .; abundance: .; CDR3nt: TGCAGCGTTGTAGAGGGGGGAAACACCATATATTTT; CDR3aa: CSVVEGGNTIYF
v_gene: TRBV7-6; j_gene: TRBJ2-1; len: 14; d_gene: TRBD2; abundance: once; CDR3nt: TGTGCCAGCAGCTCGGGCGGGGGGTTCGATGAGCAGTTCTTC; CDR3aa: CASSSGGGFDEQFF
v_gene: TRBV11-2; j_gene: TRBJ2-1; len: 16; d_gene: .; abundance: many; CDR3nt: TGTGCCAGCAGCTTAGTAGGGGTCTCTTACAACAATGAGCAGTTCTTC; CDR3aa: CASSLVGVSYNNEQFF
v_gene: TRBV2; j_gene: TRBJ1-5; len: 14; d_gene: .; abundance: .; CDR3nt: TGTGCCAGCAGGGGGGGGATGCGCAATCAGCCCCAGCATTTT; CDR3aa: CASRGGMRNQPQHF
v_gene: TRBV7-2; j_gene: TRBJ1-4; len: 15; d_gene: .; abundance: .; CDR3nt: TGTGCCAGCAGCTTAGTGAGGGAAAGGGGTGAAAAACTGTTTTTT; CDR3aa: CASSLVRERGEKLFF
v_gene: TRBV24-1; j_gene: TRBJ1-3; len: 13; d_gene: .; abundance: .; CDR3nt: TGTGCCACCAGTGATTACTCTGGAAACACCATATATTTT; CDR3aa: CATSDYSGNTIYF
v_gene: TRBV10-3; j_gene: TRBJ2-1; len: 10; d_gene: TRBD2; abundance: .; CDR3nt: TGTGCCACCGGGGGGGGAGAGCAGTTCTTC; CDR3aa: CATGGGEQFF
v_gene: TRBV5-1; j_gene: TRBJ1-1; len: 15; d_gene: .; abundance: .; CDR3nt: TGCGCCAGCAGAAGATGGGATACAGGGATCACTGAAGCTTTCTTT; CDR3aa: CASRRWDTGITEAFF
v_gene: TRBV24-1; j_gene: TRBJ2-1; len: 14; d_gene: .; abundance: .; CDR3nt: TGTGCCACCAGTGCCCCTGACAGGTACAATGAGCAGTTCTTC; CDR3aa: CATSAPDRYNEQFF
v_gene: TRBV24-1; j_gene: TRBJ2-4; len: 12; d_gene: .; abundance: .; CDR3nt: TGTGCCACCAGTACCCAAGTGGGGTATCAGTACTTC; CDR3aa: CATSTQVGYQYF
v_gene: TRBV2; j_gene: TRBJ1-6; len: 16; d_gene: TRBD1; abundance: .; CDR3nt: TGTGCCAGCAGTGGTCGCGGACAGGGGTATAATTCACCCCTCCACTTT; CDR3aa: CASSGRGQGYNSPLHF
v_gene: TRBV20-1; j_gene: TRBJ1-2; len: 11; d_gene: .; abundance: .; CDR3nt: TGCAGTGCTAGAGTGGGGTATGGCTACACCTTC; CDR3aa: CSARVGYGYTF
v_gene: TRBV2; j_gene: TRBJ1-2; len: 15; d_gene: TRBD1; abundance: .; CDR3nt: TGTGCCAGACGGGGGAAGGGGGCCTCTAACTATGGCTACACCTTC; CDR3aa: CARRGKGASNYGYTF